Below, 7 T cell receptor beta chains from the same sample are listed, as sequenced in a study of cytomegalovirus exposure and HLA in healthy donors. The study ran its PCR with 60 Vbeta and 13 Jbeta primers. Sequencing was performed with immunoSEQ multiplex PCR; in TCRdb, only in-frame clones are kept and a portion is missing. In the table there are approximately 190,000 clones, over 65% of which are singletons. Material for sequencing was PBMCs. The receptors were gathered from a man aged 40-55 years in good health and CMV-seropositive.

This sequence joins TRBV5-1 and TRBJ2-3, with 9 positions matching TRBD1. This CDR3 contains 15 residues. Germline V gives CDR1 SGHRS, CDR2 YFSETQ. V lost 3 bases, J lost 4 bases, and 6 bases stayed unmatched. For the CDR3, the DNA is TGCGCCAGCAGCTCGGACAGGGGTAGGGCAGATACGCAGTATTTT. The encoded protein is CASSSDRGRADTQYF.

The CDR3 DNA sequence: TGTGCCAGCAGCTTAGACGGACAATACAATGAGCAGTTCTTC. This sequence encodes CASSLDGQYNEQFF. The chain couples TRBV11-3 to TRBJ2-1; TRBD1 might be the D (5 bases). V lost 0 bases, J lost 4 bases, and 7 bases lay in between. Germline CDR1 SGHNT, CDR2 YENEEA. The CDR3 is made up of 14 amino acids.

The chain has TRBV5-4 and TRBJ2-3; 9 bases agree with TRBD1. This CDR3 has 13 residues. V was pared by 5 bases and J by 6 bases, with 4 bases of the junction left unmatched. Germline assignment: CDR1 SGHNT and CDR2 YYREEE (reference sequence). The CDR3 region is CASRTGGVDTQYF. The CDR3 DNA reads TGTGCCAGCAGGACAGGGGGTGTGGATACGCAGTATTTT.

The CDR3 reads CASNLGQGSYEQYF. CDR3 nucleotides: TGTGCCAGTAACCTGGGACAGGGGAGTTACGAGCAGTACTTC. The chain carries TRBV19 and TRBJ2-7; TRBD1 matches 10 bases. CDR1 and CDR2 (germline): LNHDA, SQIVND (reference sequence). The CDR3 contains 14 residues. With V trimmed by 7 bases and J by 4 bases, 7 bases remained unmatched.

This clone appeared a single time. The rearrangement uses TRBV9 and TRBJ1-1; 12 bases are shared with TRBD1. J was trimmed by 1 base and V by 3 bases; bases with no gene match: 4. This CDR3 is built from 16 residues. Germline V gene sequence: CDR1 SGDLS, CDR2 YYNGEE. CDR3 in amino acids: CASSGGQGATNTEAFF. CDR3 DNA: TGTGCCAGCAGCGGGGGACAGGGGGCGACGAACACTGAAGCTTTCTTT.

This chain links TRBV6-1 with TRBJ1-5; TRBD1 aligns across 7 bases. V was pared by 2 bases and J by 0 bases, with 4 bases of the junction left unmatched. Germline V gene data show CDR1 as MNHNS and CDR2 as SASEGT. This CDR3 comprises 16 residues. The CDR3 here is CASSEWTGYSNQPQHF. The CDR3 coding sequence is TGTGCCAGCAGTGAATGGACAGGATATAGCAATCAGCCCCAGCATTTT.

On this clone: A read error may account for a junction end that differs from germline. The gene calls are TRBV5-1 and TRBJ1-5; unclear D gene. This CDR3 comprises 15 residues. Per germline, CDR1 SGHRS and CDR2 YFSETQ. The CDR3 sequence: CASSLGNGGNQPQHF. Written as DNA, the CDR3 is TGTGCCAGCAGCTTGGGGAATGGAGGCAATCAGCCCCAGCATTTT.